A selection of T cell receptor beta chains follows, all from one sample in a study of T cell changes during pregnancy in multiple sclerosis. Using immunoSEQ multiplex PCR, the repertoire was profiled, and TCRdb retains in-frame clones only, with some absent. The repertoire has 38,000 or so clones, 90% of them found once; the top ten carry more than 0.4%. Sample: CD4+ T cells from peripheral blood mononuclear cells, taken in the third trimester of pregnancy. These receptors were collected from a female donor with multiple sclerosis, enrolled in a pregnancy study. Each CDR3 is given with its conserved first and last residue. Each record gives: V gene, J gene, clone size, D gene, CDR3 protein, CDR3 DNA. The D gene is left open where the match is weak. Clone size, where shown, is once, few, many, or a class for clones that have expanded.

TRBV28	TRBJ2-1	-	TRBD1	CASSSTGEGEQFF	TGTGCCAGCAGTTCGACAGGGGAAGGAGAGCAGTTCTTC
TRBV11-3	TRBJ2-7	once	TRBD1	CASSRQGATQSYEQYF	TGTGCCAGCAGCAGACAGGGGGCGACCCAATCCTACGAGCAGTACTTC
TRBV7-9	TRBJ1-5	-	TRBD1	CASSLGRGSNQPQHF	TGTGCCAGCAGCTTGGGCAGGGGGAGCAATCAGCCCCAGCATTTT
TRBV6-5	TRBJ1-5	-	TRBD1	CASSYQGEYSNQPQHF	TGTGCCAGCAGTTACCAGGGGGAATATAGCAATCAGCCCCAGCATTTT
TRBV5-1	TRBJ2-3	-	TRBD2	CASSLYGTSGRENTQYF	TGCGCCAGCAGCTTGTACGGGACTAGCGGGAGGGAGAATACGCAGTATTTT
TRBV5-1	TRBJ2-2	-	-	CASSFTGVNTGELFF	TGCGCCAGCAGCTTCACCGGGGTGAACACCGGGGAGCTGTTTTTT
TRBV27	TRBJ2-6	-	-	CASSFGRGAGANVLTF	TGTGCCAGCAGTTTCGGCAGGGGAGCTGGGGCCAACGTCCTGACTTTC
TRBV28	TRBJ1-2	-	-	CASSQGYGYTF	TGTGCCAGCAGCCAGGGCTATGGCTACACCTTC
TRBV28	TRBJ1-1	-	-	CASSTLRLWTVRGAFF	TGTGCCAGCAGTACCCTGCGTCTATGGACGGTAAGAGGGGCTTTCTTT
TRBV7-7	TRBJ2-3	-	-	CASSLTPGLEGTQYF	TGTGCCAGCAGCTTAACCCCGGGACTGGAGGGTACGCAGTATTTT
TRBV30	TRBJ2-2	-	-	CAWREGTVRRELFF	TGTGCCTGGAGGGAAGGAACAGTCAGGCGGGAGCTGTTTTTT
TRBV27	TRBJ2-3	-	TRBD1	CASSSTGGGTDTQYF	TGTGCCAGCAGTTCGACAGGGGGCGGCACAGATACGCAGTATTTT
TRBV7-2	TRBJ1-5	-	-	CASSLGALNQPQHF	TGTGCCAGCAGCTTAGGGGCGCTAAATCAGCCCCAGCATTTT
TRBV28	TRBJ2-5	-	TRBD1	CASSSPDRVEETQYF	TGTGCCAGCAGTTCCCCGGACAGGGTGGAAGAGACCCAGTACTTC
TRBV10-1	TRBJ2-1	-	-	CASTRHRVRSYNEQFF	TGCGCCAGCACAAGGCACAGGGTTCGTTCCTACAATGAGCAGTTCTTC
TRBV5-1	TRBJ2-2	-	TRBD2	CASSLPLAGGTGELFF	TGCGCCAGCAGCCTCCCCCTAGCGGGGGGCACCGGGGAGCTGTTTTTT
TRBV29-1	TRBJ2-1	-	TRBD2	CSAKPSGSLDEQFF	TGCAGCGCCAAACCTAGCGGGAGCCTGGATGAGCAGTTCTTC
TRBV6-5	TRBJ2-7	-	-	CATGPGRSYEQYF	TGTGCCACCGGCCCGGGGAGGTCCTACGAGCAGTACTTC
TRBV28	TRBJ1-3	-	TRBD1	CATEGQGNGNTIYF	TGTGCCACCGAAGGACAGGGGAACGGAAACACCATATATTTT
TRBV29-1	TRBJ1-1	-	-	CSVLIVNTEAFF	TGCAGCGTTTTAATAGTGAACACTGAAGCTTTCTTT
TRBV9	TRBJ1-1	few	TRBD1	CASSAKTGVNTEAFF	TGTGCCAGCAGCGCTAAGACAGGGGTGAACACTGAAGCTTTCTTT
TRBV2	TRBJ1-1	-	-	CASSEYQGGTEAFF	TGTGCCAGCAGTGAATATCAGGGAGGCACTGAAGCTTTCTTT
TRBV5-1	TRBJ1-4	-	-	CASTKLDRREKLFF	TGCGCCAGCACTAAATTAGACAGACGGGAAAAACTGTTTTTT
TRBV9	TRBJ2-5	-	-	CASSVGRRGRETQYF	TGTGCCAGCAGCGTAGGTAGGCGGGGGCGAGAGACCCAGTACTTC
TRBV2	TRBJ2-5	once	TRBD2	CASRPRLAVYQETQYF	TGTGCCAGCCGCCCCCGACTAGCAGTGTACCAAGAGACCCAGTACTTC